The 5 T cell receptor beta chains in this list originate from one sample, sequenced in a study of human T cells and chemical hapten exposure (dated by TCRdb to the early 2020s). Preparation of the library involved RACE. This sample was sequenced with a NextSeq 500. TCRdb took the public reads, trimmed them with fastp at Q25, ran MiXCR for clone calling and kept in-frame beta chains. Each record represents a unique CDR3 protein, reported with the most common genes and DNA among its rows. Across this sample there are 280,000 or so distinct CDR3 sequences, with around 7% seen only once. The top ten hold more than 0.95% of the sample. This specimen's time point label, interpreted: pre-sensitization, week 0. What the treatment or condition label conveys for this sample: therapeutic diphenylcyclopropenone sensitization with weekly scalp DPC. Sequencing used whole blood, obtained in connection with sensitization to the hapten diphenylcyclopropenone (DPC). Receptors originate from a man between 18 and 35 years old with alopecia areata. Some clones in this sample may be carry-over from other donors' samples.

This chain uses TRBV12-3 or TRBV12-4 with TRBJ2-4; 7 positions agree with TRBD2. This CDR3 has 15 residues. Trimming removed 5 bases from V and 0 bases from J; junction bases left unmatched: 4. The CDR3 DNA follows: TGTGCCAGCAGTAGACTAGCACTAGCCAAAAACATTCAGTACTTC. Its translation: CASSRLALAKNIQYF.

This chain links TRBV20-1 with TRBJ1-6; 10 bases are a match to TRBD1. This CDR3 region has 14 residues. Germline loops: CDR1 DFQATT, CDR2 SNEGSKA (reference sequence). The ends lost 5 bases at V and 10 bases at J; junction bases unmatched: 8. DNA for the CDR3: TGCAGTGCTGGGACAGGGGTCGTTCGATCACCCCTCCACTTT. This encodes CSAGTGVVRSPLHF.

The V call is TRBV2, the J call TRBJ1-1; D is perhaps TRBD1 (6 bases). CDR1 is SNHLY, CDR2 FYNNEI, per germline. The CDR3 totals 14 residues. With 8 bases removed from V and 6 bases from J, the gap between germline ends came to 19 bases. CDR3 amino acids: CASGKGEIISEAFF. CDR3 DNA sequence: TGTGCCAGCGGGAAGGGGGAAATCATCTCTGAAGCTTTCTTT.

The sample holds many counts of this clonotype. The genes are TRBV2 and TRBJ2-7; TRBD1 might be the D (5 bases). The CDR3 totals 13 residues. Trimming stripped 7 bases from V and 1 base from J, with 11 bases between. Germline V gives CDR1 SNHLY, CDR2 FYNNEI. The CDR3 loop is CASMAGISYEQYV. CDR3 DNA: TGTGCCAGCATGGCAGGGATATCCTACGAGCAGTACGTC.

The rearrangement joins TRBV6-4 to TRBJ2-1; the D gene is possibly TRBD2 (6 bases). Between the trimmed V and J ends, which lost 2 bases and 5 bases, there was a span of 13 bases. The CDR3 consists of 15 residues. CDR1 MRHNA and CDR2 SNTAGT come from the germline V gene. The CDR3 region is CASSDAGTSNNEQFF. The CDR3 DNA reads TGTGCCAGCAGTGACGCCGGGACTTCAAACAATGAGCAGTTCTTC.